These 7 T cell receptor beta chains came from one sample sequenced in a study of blood T cells in healthy people across ages. For the second PCR, which ran for 7 to 11 cycles, a sample-barcoded 5' primer and a J-beta primer mix were used. Via MiXCR, TCRdb re-called the 5' RACE reads, giving one row per CDR3 protein. Of approximately 290,000 distinct CDR3 sequences in the sample, around 29% are singletons; the top ten hold roughly 30%. The sequenced sample was blood. These receptors were obtained from a woman aged 70-85 years in good health.

This clonotype was observed a few times. J is TRBJ2-7 and V is TRBV28; 7 nucleotides match TRBD2. This CDR3 region has 17 residues. The J segment lost 1 base and the V segment lost 6 bases, leaving 15 bases of the junction unmatched. Germline assignment: CDR1 MDHEN and CDR2 SYDVKM. CDR3 nucleotide sequence: TGTGCCAGCAGGACCGGGTTGGGGGGGAGAGGATCCTACGAGCAGTACTTC. Amino acids: CASRTGLGGRGSYEQYF.

The V call is TRBV10-3, the J call TRBJ2-7, with a possible D match to TRBD1 (5 bases). The CDR3 length is 12 residues. CDR1 and CDR2 from the germline V gene are ENHRY and SYGVKD. The V end was cut by 0 bases, the J end by 5 bases, with 5 bases between. CDR3 protein: CAISESGHEQYF. As DNA, the CDR3 is TGTGCCATCAGTGAGTCGGGGCACGAGCAGTACTTC.

This clonotype was found a few times. The chain joins TRBV5-1 to TRBJ2-1; the match to TRBD2 covers 9 bases. CDR3 length: 14 amino acids. Germline loops: CDR1 SGHRS, CDR2 YFSETQ. Trimming removed 5 bases from V and 4 bases from J; junction bases left unmatched: 4. CDR3 in amino acids: CASSSTSGYNEQFF. For the CDR3, the DNA is TGCGCCAGCAGTTCGACTAGCGGATACAATGAGCAGTTCTTC.

The gene calls are TRBV11-2 and TRBJ1-1; TRBD1 agrees at 8 bases. The CDR3 runs 15 residues. Germline CDR1 and CDR2: SGHAT and FQNNGV. The V segment lost 4 bases and the J segment 4 bases; nucleotides outside the gene matches: 8. The CDR3 is CASSSLATGGTEAFF. The CDR3 coding sequence is TGTGCCAGCAGCTCGCTGGCTACAGGGGGCACTGAAGCTTTCTTT.

This chain joins TRBV25-1 and TRBJ2-5, with TRBD2 matching 12 bases. The CDR3 runs 17 residues. Trimming took 2 bases from V and 1 from J; bases not matched to a gene: 5. Germline lookup yields CDR1 MGHDK and CDR2 SYGVNS. CDR3 sequence: CASSERELAGGQETQYF. Here the CDR3 DNA reads TGTGCCAGCAGTGAAAGGGAACTAGCGGGGGGCCAAGAGACCCAGTACTTC. Full variable domain (rest looked up from reference TRBV25-1 and TRBJ2-5): EADIYQTPRYLVIGTGKKITLECSQTMGHDKMYWYQQDPGMELHLIHYSYGVNSTEKGDLSSESTVSRIRTEHFPLTLESARPSHTSQYLCASSERELAGGQETQYFGPGTRLLVL.

The genes are TRBV5-1 and TRBJ2-3; D not resolved. The ends were cut back, 0 bases at V and 0 bases at J, with 8 bases in the middle. This CDR3 contains 15 residues. Germline values: CDR1 SGHRS, CDR2 YFSETQ. The CDR3 DNA sequence: TGCGCCAGCAGCTTGGTGGCTCCGAGCACAGATACGCAGTATTTT. Its translation is CASSLVAPSTDTQYF.

The J gene is TRBJ2-5, the V gene TRBV7-2, with 10 bases lining up with TRBD2. The J call may be faulty, since TRBJ2-7 better matches the DNA end. The CDR3 has 16 amino acids. Germline V gene lookup returns CDR1 SGHTA and CDR2 FQGNSA. The DNA of the CDR3 is TGTGCCAGCAGCTTGGTTACAGCGGGAGGGCCCTACGAGCAGTACTTC. It yields the protein CASSLVTAGGPYEQYF.